The present T cell receptor beta chain was sequenced within a study of T cells in Graves' hyperthyroidism and ophthalmopathy. This blood was taken when hyperthyroidism was first diagnosed, before any ophthalmopathy symptoms existed. RNA transcripts were the template for amplifying TCR beta CDR3 regions. TCR CDR3 underwent first-round RT-PCR with the HTBI primer set. TCRdb called the multiplex PCR reads again in MiXCR, with one record for every CDR3 protein. The top ten hold over 15% of the sample, which has 650,000 to 850,000 distinct CDR3 sequences, around 19% seen once. V was clipped by 1 base and J by 4 bases; unmatched bases: 4. The CDR3 is made up of 15 amino acids.

The specimen was blood. The source of this sequence is a woman aged 45-65 years with Graves' hyperthyroidism that later progressed to Graves' ophthalmopathy. This chain links TRBV12-3 or TRBV12-4 with TRBJ1-2; 9 nucleotides match TRBD1. The CDR3 loop reads CASSLGATGGYGYTF. CDR3 in DNA: TGTGCCAGCAGTTTAGGTGCGACAGGGGGCTATGGCTACACCTTC.